This note documents a single T cell receptor beta chain sequence. This record belongs to a study of regulatory T cells in long-lasting Graves disease. The authors built TCR beta libraries using iRepertoire HTBI primers and Arm-PCR of CDR3 regions. TCRdb analysed the multiplex PCR reads with MiXCR anew, one entry per CDR3 protein. Of roughly 450,000 distinct CDR3 sequences listed, 22% are singletons. As to time point: persistent/refractory GD, antithyroid drugs over 5 years with positive TRAb. PBMCs provided the RNA from which the TCR library was made. Guidelines of the American Thyroid Association were used to diagnose Graves' disease. An endocrinology department in Xi'an, China, supplied the patients. This receptor was taken from a female donor with Graves disease. Sequencing was performed on peripheral blood mononuclear cells (PBMCs), taken when the disease was refractory, from a patient treated with antithyroid drugs.

The CDR3 loop is CASSLRGIGQWELSGANVLTF. The CDR3 bases are TGTGCCAGCAGCTTAAGGGGAATAGGACAGTGGGAACTCTCTGGGGCCAACGTCCTGACTTTC. The chain carries TRBV7-2 and TRBJ2-6, with D possibly TRBD1 on 6 matching bases. The V gene lost 2 bases and the J gene lost 0 bases, with 23 bases spanning the gap. Germline CDR1 SGHTA, CDR2 FQGNSA. The CDR3 is 21 residues long.